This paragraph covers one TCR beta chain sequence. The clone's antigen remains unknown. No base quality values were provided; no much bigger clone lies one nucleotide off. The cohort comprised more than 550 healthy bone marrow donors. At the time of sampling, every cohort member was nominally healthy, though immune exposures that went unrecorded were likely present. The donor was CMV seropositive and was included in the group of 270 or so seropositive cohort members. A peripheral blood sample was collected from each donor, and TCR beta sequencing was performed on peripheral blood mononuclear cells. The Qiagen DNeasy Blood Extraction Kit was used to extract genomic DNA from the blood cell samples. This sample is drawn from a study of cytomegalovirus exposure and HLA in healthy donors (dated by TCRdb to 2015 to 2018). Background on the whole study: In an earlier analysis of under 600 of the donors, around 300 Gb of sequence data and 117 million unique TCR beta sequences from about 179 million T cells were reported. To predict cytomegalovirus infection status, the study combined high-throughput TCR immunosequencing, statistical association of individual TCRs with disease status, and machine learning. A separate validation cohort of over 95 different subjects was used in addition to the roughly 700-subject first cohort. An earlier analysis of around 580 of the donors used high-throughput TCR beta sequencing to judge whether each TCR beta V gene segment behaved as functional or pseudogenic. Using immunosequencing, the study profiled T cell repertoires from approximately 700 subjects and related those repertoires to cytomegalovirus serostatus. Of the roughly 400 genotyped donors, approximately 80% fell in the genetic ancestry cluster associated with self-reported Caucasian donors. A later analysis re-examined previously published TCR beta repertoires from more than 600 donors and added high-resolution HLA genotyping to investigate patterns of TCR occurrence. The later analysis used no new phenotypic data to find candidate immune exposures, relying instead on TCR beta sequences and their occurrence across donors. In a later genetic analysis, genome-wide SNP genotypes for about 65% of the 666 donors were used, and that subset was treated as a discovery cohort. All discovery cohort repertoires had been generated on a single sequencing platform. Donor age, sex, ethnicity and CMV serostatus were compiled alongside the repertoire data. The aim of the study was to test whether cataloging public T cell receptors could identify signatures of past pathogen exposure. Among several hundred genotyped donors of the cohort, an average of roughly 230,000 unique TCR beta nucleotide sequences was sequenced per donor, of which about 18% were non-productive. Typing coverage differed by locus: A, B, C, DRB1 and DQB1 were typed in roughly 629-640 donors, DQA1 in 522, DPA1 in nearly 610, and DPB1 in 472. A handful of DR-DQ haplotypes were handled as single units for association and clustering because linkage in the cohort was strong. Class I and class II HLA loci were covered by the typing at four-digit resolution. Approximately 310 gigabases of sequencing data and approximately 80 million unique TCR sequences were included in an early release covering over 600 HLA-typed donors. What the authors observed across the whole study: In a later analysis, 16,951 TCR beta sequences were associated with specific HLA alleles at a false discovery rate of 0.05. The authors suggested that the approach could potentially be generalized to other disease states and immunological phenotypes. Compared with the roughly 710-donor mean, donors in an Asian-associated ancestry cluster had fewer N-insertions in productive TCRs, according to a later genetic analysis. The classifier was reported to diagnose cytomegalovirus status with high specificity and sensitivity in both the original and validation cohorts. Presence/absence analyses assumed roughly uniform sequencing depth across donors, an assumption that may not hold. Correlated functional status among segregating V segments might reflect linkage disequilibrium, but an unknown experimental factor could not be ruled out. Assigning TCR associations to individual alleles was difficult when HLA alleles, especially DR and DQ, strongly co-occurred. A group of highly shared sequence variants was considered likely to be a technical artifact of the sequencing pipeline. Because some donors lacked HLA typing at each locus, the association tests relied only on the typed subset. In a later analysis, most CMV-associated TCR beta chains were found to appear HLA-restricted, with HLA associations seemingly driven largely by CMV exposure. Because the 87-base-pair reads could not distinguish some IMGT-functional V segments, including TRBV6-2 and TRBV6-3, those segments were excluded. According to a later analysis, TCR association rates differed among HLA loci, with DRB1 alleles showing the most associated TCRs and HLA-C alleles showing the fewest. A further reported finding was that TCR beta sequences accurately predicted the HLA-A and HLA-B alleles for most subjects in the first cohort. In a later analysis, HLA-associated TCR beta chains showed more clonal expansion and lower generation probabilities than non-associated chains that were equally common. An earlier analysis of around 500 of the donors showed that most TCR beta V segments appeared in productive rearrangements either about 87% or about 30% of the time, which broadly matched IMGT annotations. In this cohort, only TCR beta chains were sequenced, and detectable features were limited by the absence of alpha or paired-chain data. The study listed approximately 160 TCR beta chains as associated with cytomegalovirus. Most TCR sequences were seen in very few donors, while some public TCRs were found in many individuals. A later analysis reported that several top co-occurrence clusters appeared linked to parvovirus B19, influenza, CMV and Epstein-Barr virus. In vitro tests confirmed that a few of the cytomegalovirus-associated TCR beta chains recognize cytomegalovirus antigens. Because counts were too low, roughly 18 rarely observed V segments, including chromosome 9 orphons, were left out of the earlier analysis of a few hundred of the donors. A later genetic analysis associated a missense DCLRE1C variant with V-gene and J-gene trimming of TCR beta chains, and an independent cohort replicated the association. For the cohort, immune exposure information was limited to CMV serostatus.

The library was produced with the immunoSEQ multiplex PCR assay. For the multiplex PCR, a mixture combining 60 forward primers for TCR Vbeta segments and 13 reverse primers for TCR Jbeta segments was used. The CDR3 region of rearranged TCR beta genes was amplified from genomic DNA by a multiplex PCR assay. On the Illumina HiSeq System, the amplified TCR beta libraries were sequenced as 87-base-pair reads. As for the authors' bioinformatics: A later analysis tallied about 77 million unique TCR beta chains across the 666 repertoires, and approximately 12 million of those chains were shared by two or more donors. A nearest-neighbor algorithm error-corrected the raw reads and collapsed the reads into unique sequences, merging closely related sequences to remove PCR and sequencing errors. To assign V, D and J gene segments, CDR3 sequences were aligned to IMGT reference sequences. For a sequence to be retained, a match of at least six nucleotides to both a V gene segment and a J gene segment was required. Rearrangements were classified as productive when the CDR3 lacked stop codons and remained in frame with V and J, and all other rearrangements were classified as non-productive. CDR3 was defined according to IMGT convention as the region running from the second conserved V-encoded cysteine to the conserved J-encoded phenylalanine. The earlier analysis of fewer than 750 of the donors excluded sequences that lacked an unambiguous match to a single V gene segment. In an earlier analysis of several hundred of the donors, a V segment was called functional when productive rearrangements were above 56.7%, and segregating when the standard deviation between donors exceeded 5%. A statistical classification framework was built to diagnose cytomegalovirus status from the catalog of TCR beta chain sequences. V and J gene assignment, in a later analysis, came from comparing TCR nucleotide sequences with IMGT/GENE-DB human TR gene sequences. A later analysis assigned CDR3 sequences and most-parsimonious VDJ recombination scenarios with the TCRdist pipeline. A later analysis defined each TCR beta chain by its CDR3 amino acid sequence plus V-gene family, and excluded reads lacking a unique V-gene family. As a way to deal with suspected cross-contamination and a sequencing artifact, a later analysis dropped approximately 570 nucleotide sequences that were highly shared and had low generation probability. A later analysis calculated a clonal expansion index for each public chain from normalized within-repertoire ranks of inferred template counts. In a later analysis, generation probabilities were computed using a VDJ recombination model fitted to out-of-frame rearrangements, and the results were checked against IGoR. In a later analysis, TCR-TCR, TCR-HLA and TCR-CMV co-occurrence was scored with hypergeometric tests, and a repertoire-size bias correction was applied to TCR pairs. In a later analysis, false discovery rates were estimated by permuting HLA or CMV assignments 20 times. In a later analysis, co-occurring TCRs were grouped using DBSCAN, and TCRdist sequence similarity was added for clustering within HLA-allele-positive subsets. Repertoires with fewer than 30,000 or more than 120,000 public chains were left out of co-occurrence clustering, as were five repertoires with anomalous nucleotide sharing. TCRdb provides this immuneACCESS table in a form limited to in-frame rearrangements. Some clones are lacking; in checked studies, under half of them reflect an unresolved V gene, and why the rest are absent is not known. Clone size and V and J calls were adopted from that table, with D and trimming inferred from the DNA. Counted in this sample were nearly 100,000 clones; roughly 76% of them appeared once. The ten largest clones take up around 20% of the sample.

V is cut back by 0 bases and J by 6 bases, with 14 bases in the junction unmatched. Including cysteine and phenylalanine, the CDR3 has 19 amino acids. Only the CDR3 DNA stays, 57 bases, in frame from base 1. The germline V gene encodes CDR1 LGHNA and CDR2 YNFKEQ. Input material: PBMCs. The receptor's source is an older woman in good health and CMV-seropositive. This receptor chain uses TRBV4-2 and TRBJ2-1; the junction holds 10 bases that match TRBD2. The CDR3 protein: CASSQDNLAGVSGSNEQFF. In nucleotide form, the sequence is TGTGCCAGCAGCCAAGATAACCTAGCGGGAGTGTCAGGAAGCAATGAGCAGTTCTTC.